The present T cell receptor beta chain was sequenced within a study of identical twins. Study conclusions and caveats: Diverse VJ usage suggested most zero-insertion clonotypes were not invariant T cells.

Notes on this clonotype: Its matching antigen is unknown.

Germline loops: CDR1 SGHAT, CDR2 FQDESV (reference sequence). The CDR3 has 18 residues. Deletions cut 6 bases from V and 2 bases from J, with 25 bases between. Via MiXCR, TCRdb re-called the 5' RACE reads, giving one row per CDR3 protein. This repertoire shows some 790,000 distinct CDR3 sequences, about 18% found once; its top ten account for around 13%. These sequences were also reported in another study, on T cells expressing NK-cell markers.

The chain links TRBV11-1 to TRBJ1-1; possibly TRBD1 for D (5 bases). Sample: PBMCs. The receptor was isolated from a woman aged 18-30 years in good health. This CDR3 reads CASRPQVQGESTNTEAFF. CDR3 nucleotide sequence: TGTGCCAGCAGACCACAAGTCCAGGGCGAGTCCACAAACACTGAAGCTTTCTTT.